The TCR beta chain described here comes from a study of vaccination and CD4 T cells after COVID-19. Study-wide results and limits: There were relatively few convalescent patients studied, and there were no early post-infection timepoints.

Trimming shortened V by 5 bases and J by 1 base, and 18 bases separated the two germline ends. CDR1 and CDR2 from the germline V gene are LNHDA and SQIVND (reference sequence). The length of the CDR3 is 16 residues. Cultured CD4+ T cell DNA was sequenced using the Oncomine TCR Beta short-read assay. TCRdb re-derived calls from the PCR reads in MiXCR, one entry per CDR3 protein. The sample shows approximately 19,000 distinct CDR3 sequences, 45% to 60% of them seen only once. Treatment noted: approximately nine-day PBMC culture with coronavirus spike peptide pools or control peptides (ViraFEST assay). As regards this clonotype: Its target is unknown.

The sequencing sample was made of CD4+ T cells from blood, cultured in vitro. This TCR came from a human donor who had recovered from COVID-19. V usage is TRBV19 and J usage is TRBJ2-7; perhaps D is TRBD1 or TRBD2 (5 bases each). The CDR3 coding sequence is TGTGCCAGTAGTCCCTCGAGGGACCCCCTTTCCTACGAGCAGTACTTC. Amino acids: CASSPSRDPLSYEQYF.